The clone carrying this T cell receptor beta chain was recorded a few times. The target antigen is unknown. The data were obtained in a study of CD8 T cells in ankylosing spondylitis. Germline CDR1 and CDR2: LNHDA and SQIVND (reference sequence). Trimming took 5 bases from V and 1 from J; bases not matched to a gene: 2. This CDR3 has 14 amino acids. Study results and caveats: CD8+ cells made up the disease-linked clones, which were relatively rare in peripheral blood. Reported data indicate significant enrichment of disease-linked clones within matched ankylosing spondylitis synovial fluid. Past research had described some motif variants in reactive arthritis synovial fluid and blood. Fewer than 10 highly homologous variants formed a TCR beta motif that appeared characteristic of ankylosing spondylitis blood.

Quantitative molecular-barcoded 5'-RACE generated the TCR beta libraries. TCRdb fed the 5' RACE reads into MiXCR, producing one record per CDR3 protein. The data contain about 440,000 distinct CDR3 sequences, about a sixth of them singletons. The rearrangement uses TRBV19 and TRBJ1-5; 7 nucleotides agree with TRBD1. Source material: blood, either unsorted or a sorted T cell fraction (not recorded which). The TCR originated in a male donor with ankylosing spondylitis. CDR3 nucleotides: TGTGCCAGTAGTTCGACAGGGAGCAATCAGCCCCAGCATTTT. Translating gives CASSSTGSNQPQHF. Variable domain in full (rest from reference TRBV19 and TRBJ1-5): DGGITQSPKYLFRKEGQNVTLSCEQNLNHDAMYWYRQDPGQGLRLIYYSQIVNDFQKGDIAEGYSVSREKKESFPLTVTSAQKNPTAFYLCASSSTGSNQPQHFGDGTRLSIL.